Below, 6 T cell receptor beta chains from the same sample are listed, as sequenced in a study of blood T cell repertoires in COVID-19. This table comes from immunoSEQ multiplex PCR, and its TCRdb copy is limited to in-frame clones, with some not included. The table has approximately 200,000 clones, 82% seen once. Sequences were obtained from PBMCs or T cells enriched from blood (not recorded which). Receptors originate from a man in his forties or fifties who had recovered from COVID-19.

The V gene is TRBV30, the J gene TRBJ1-5; D remains unclear. Germline V gives CDR1 GTSNPN, CDR2 SVGIG (reference sequence). CDR3 length equals 13 residues. Trimming stripped 2 bases from V and 7 bases from J, with 12 bases between. CDR3 coding DNA: TGTGCCTGGAGTACGAGGGAGCAGCAGCCCCAGCATTTT. Protein: CAWSTREQQPQHF.

In its sample, this clone was seen once. V usage is TRBV9 and J usage is TRBJ2-1, with D perhaps TRBD2 (5 bases). This CDR3 is 14 amino acids long. Germline values: CDR1 SGDLS, CDR2 YYNGEE. Trimming removed 0 bases from V and 9 bases from J, with 13 bases in between. The CDR3 region is CASSVAGVGSEQFF. The CDR3 DNA sequence: TGTGCCAGCAGCGTAGCTGGGGTGGGGAGTGAGCAGTTCTTC.

This rearrangement joins TRBV6-2 or TRBV6-3 to TRBJ1-5; no reliable D call. Per germline, CDR1 MNHEY and CDR2 SVGEGT. There are 16 residues in the CDR3. With 4 bases removed from V and 2 bases from J, the gap between germline ends came to 15 bases. CDR3: CASSSGQIWGNQPQHF. The CDR3 nucleotides are TGTGCCAGCAGTTCAGGCCAAATATGGGGCAATCAGCCCCAGCATTTT.

The V and J genes are TRBV27 and TRBJ2-1; 7 bases are shared with TRBD1. Looked up from germline, CDR1 is MNHEY and CDR2 is SMNVEV (reference sequence). V lost 5 bases, J lost 7 bases, and 5 bases stayed unmatched. CDR3 length equals 13 residues. DNA for the CDR3: TGTGCCAGCAGTCCATCAGGGGGAAATGAGCAGTTCTTC. Its protein is CASSPSGGNEQFF.

The genes are TRBV7-2 and TRBJ1-2; 10 bases match TRBD1. This CDR3 contains 15 residues. Unmatched junction bases numbered 9, after V lost 5 bases and J lost 6 bases. CDR1 and CDR2 from the germline V gene are SGHTA and FQGNSA. CDR3 in DNA: TGTGCCAGCAGCAGGATGACAGGGGGCGCAGATGGCTACACCTTC. Encoded protein: CASSRMTGGADGYTF.

The chain carries TRBV28 and TRBJ2-7; TRBD2 agrees at 7 bases. Germline-derived CDR1 and CDR2 are MDHEN and SYDVKM. This CDR3 is built from 15 residues. With 3 bases clipped from V and 4 bases from J, the junction kept 9 bases outside the gene matches. CDR3 region: CASSLTGGTGYEQYF. The CDR3 DNA sequence: TGTGCCAGCAGTTTGACGGGAGGCACCGGGTACGAGCAGTACTTC.